This T cell receptor beta chain was sequenced during a study of CD8+ T cells in alopecia areata. With 0 bases removed from V and 2 bases from J, the gap between germline ends came to 13 bases. Germline values: CDR1 MNHEY, CDR2 SVGAGI. The CDR3 extends over 16 amino acids. This clone has a handful of counts. Treatment in this sample: oral pan-JAK inhibitor, 5-10 mg twice daily. Reverse transcribed after extraction, RNA yielded cDNA as the sequencing template. Profiling relied on immunoSEQ multiplex PCR, and the TCRdb table lists in-frame clones only, not all of them. The sample shows 150,000 or so clones, nearly 55% of them seen only once.

This TCR was recovered from a human donor with alopecia areata. The sequencing here drew on CD8+ T cells sorted from blood, taken at week 4, from a patient treated with tofacitinib. The chain carries TRBV6-5 and TRBJ1-2; D is unclear. The chain's CDR3 is CASSYSTGHLNYGYTF. The CDR3 nucleotides read TGTGCCAGCAGTTACTCGACCGGGCACTTAAACTATGGCTACACCTTC.